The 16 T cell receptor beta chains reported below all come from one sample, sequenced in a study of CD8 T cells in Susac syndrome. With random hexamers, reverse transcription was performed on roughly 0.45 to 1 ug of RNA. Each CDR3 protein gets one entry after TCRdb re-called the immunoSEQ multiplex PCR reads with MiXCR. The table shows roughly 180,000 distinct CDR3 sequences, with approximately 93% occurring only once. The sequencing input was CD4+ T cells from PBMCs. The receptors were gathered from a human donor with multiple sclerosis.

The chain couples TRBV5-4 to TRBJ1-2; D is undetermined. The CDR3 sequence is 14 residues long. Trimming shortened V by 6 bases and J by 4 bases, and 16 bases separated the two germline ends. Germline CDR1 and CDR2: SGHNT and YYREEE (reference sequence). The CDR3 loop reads CASTQSVGIYGYTF. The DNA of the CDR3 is TGTGCCAGCACCCAGAGTGTCGGAATCTATGGCTACACCTTC.

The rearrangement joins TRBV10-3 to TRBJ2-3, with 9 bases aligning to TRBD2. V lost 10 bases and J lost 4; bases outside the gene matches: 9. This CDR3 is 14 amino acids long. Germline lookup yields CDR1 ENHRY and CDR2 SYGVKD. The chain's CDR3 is CATKREAGADTQYF. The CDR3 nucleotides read TGTGCCACCAAGCGGGAGGCCGGGGCAGATACGCAGTATTTT.

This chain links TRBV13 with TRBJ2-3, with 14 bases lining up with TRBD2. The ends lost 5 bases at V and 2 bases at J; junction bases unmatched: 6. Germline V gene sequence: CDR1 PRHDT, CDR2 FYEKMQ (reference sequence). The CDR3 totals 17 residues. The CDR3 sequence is CASSLRLAGGLTDTQYF. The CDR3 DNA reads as TGTGCCAGCAGCCTCCGACTAGCGGGGGGGCTCACAGATACGCAGTATTTT. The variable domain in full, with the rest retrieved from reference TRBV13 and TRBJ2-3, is AAGVIQSPRHLIKEKRETATLKCYPIPRHDTVYWYQQGPGQDPQFLISFYEKMQSDKGSIPDRFSAQQFSDYHSELNMSSLELGDSALYFCASSLRLAGGLTDTQYFGPGTRLTVL.

DNA for the CDR3: TGTGCCAGCAGTCGCGGACTAGCGGGAGACGGCACCGGGGAGCTGTTTTTT. It yields the protein CASSRGLAGDGTGELFF. The chain has TRBV5-8 and TRBJ2-2, with 13 bases identical to TRBD2. Trimming took 5 bases from V and 4 from J; bases not matched to a gene: 8. This CDR3 spans 17 amino acids. Germline V lookup: CDR1 SGHTS, CDR2 YDEGEE.

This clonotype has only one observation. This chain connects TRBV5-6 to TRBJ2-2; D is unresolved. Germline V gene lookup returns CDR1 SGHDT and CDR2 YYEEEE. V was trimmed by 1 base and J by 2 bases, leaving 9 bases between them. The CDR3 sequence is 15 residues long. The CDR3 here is CASSLLLGNTGELFF. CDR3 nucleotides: TGTGCCAGCAGCTTGCTTCTCGGAAACACCGGGGAGCTGTTTTTT.

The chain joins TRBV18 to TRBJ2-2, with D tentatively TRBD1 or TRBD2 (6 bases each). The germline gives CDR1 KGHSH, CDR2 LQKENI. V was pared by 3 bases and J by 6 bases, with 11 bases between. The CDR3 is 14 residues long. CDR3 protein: CASSPGGVAGELFF. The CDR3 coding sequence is TGTGCCAGCTCACCGGGGGGCGTCGCCGGGGAGCTGTTTTTT.

CDR3 nucleotides: TGCGCCAGCAGCCAACTAGCGGGAGGGAACACCGGGGAGCTGTTTTTT. This codes for CASSQLAGGNTGELFF. The chain joins TRBV4-3 to TRBJ2-2; 11 bases are shared with TRBD2. The V gene end was trimmed by 2 bases and the J gene end by 1 base; junction bases not matched to a gene: 0. This CDR3 comprises 16 residues. The germline V gene has CDR1 LGHNA and CDR2 YSLEER.

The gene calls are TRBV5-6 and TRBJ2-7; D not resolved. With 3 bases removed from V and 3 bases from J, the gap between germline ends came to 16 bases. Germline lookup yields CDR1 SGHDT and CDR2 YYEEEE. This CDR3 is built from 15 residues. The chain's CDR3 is CASSSIWAEDYEQYF. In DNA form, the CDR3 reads TGTGCCAGCAGCTCGATTTGGGCAGAGGACTACGAGCAGTACTTC.

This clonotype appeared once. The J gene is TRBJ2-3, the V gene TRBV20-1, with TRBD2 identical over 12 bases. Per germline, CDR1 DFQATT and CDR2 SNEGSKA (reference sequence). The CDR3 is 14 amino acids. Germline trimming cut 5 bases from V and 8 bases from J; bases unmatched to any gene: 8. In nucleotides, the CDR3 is TGCAGTGCTGGCCCTAGCGGGGGGGCCGGTACGCAGTATTTT. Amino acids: CSAGPSGGAGTQYF.

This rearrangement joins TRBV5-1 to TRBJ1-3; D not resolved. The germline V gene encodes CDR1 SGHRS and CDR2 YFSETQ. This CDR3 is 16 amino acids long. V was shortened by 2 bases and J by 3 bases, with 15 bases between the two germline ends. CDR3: CASSFTSGYSGNTIYF. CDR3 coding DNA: TGCGCCAGCAGCTTCACGTCAGGATATAGTGGAAACACCATATATTTT.

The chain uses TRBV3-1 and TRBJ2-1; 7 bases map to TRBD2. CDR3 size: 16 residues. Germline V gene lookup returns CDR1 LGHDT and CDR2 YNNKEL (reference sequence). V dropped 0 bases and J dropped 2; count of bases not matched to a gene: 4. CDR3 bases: TGTGCCAGCAGCCAAGAGAGCGCGGGAGCCTACAATGAGCAGTTCTTC. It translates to CASSQESAGAYNEQFF.

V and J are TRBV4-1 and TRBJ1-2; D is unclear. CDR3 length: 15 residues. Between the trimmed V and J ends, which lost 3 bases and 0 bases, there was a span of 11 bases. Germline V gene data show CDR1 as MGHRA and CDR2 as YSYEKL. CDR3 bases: TGCGCCAGCAGCCATTACACCTCCTCTAACTATGGCTACACCTTC. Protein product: CASSHYTSSNYGYTF.

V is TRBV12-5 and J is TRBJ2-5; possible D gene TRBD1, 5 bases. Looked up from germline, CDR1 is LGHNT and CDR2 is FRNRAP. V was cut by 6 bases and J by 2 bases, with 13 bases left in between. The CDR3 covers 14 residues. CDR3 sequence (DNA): TGTGCTAGTGGGCGGTCAGGGCAGCAAGAGACCCAGTACTTC. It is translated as CASGRSGQQETQYF.

CDR3 coding DNA: TGTGCCAGCAGCCTCCGGACAGGGAGGGACGAGCAGTACTTC. Protein: CASSLRTGRDEQYF. The J gene is TRBJ2-7, the V gene TRBV12-3 or TRBV12-4; possible D gene TRBD1, 8 bases. This CDR3 is 14 amino acids long. V lost 6 bases and J 5 bases, leaving 17 bases between the germline ends.

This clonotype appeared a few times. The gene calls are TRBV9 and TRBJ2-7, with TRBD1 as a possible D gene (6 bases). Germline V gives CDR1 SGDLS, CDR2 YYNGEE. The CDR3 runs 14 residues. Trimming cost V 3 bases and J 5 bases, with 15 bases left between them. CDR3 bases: TGTGCCAGCAGCGGAACCGACAGGTCCGACGAGCAGTACTTC. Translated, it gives CASSGTDRSDEQYF.

This CDR3 is CSASSPLAGGPRTDTQYF. In DNA, the CDR3 is TGCAGTGCTAGTTCCCCACTAGCGGGAGGGCCGAGGACAGATACGCAGTATTTT. The genes are TRBV20-1 and TRBJ2-3, with 13 nucleotides matching TRBD2. The germline CDR1 and CDR2 sequences are DFQATT and SNEGSKA (reference sequence). Unmatched junction bases numbered 12, after V lost 3 bases and J lost 3 bases. This CDR3 comprises 18 residues.